The 20 T cell receptor beta chains below were found in one sample sequenced in a study of T cell repertoires in cytomegalovirus infection. Each CDR3 protein is one row after TCRdb ran MiXCR on the reads. The table shows some 600,000 distinct CDR3 sequences, with 20% to 25% occurring only once. The sequenced sample consisted of CD8+ T cells from PBMCs. The source is a human donor in good health (CMV status not recorded). Some clones in this sample may be carry-over from other donors' samples.

At least ten counts were recorded for this clonotype. The chain has TRBV7-6 and TRBJ1-3; tentative D call: TRBD1 (5 bases). Trimming left V 1 base short and J 0 bases short, with 7 bases between. The CDR3 spans 15 residues. The germline CDR1 and CDR2 sequences are SGHVS and FNYEAQ. CDR3 coding DNA: TGTGCCAGCAGCTTAGGAGACAGCTCTGGAAACACCATATATTTT. Translating gives CASSLGDSSGNTIYF.

The chain employs TRBV6-6 and TRBJ1-1; possible D gene TRBD1, 5 bases. This CDR3 spans 11 amino acids. The germline V gene encodes CDR1 MNHNY and CDR2 SVGAGI (reference sequence). With 11 bases removed from V and 0 bases from J, the gap between germline ends came to 7 bases. This CDR3 reads CALDMNTEAFF. As DNA, the CDR3 is TGTGCCTTGGACATGAACACTGAAGCTTTCTTT.

This clonotype was seen at least ten times. The chain recombines TRBV7-3 with TRBJ2-6, with D maybe TRBD1 (6 bases). This CDR3 has 15 residues. Germline CDR1 reads SGHTA; CDR2 reads FQGTGA. V lost 8 bases and J 1 base, leaving 12 bases between the germline ends. The CDR3 DNA reads TGTGCCAGCGCACAGGGAAAATCTGGGGCCAACGTCCTGACTTTC. This translates into CASAQGKSGANVLTF.

The sample holds a few counts of this clonotype. The chain uses TRBV20-1 and TRBJ2-1; D remains unclear. The CDR3 has 16 residues. The V gene lost 2 bases and the J gene lost 0 bases, with 14 bases spanning the gap. CDR1 is DFQATT and CDR2 is SNEGSKA in the germline V gene (reference sequence). CDR3 nucleotide sequence: TGCAGTGCTAGAACCCCGGGTGTGGGCTCCTACAATGAGCAGTTCTTC. It codes for CSARTPGVGSYNEQFF.

CDR3: CASSFDRKAEKLFF. The CDR3 nucleotides are TGTGCCAGCAGTTTCGACAGGAAGGCTGAAAAACTGTTTTTT. The chain employs TRBV6-1 and TRBJ1-4, with a weak D call TRBD1 (6 bases). This CDR3 region has 14 residues. V dropped 5 bases and J dropped 7 bases, with 14 bases sitting between them. CDR1 and CDR2 (germline): MNHNS, SASEGT.

This clonotype was recorded a few times. V is TRBV20-1 and J is TRBJ2-3, with a tentative D call TRBD2 (5 bases). Germline CDR1 and CDR2: DFQATT and SNEGSKA (reference sequence). The CDR3 consists of 12 residues. The CDR3 DNA reads as TGCAGGATGGATAGCGTTTCAGATACGCAGTATTTT. Translated, it gives CRMDSVSDTQYF.

In this sample, this clonotype turned up many times. This rearrangement joins TRBV7-2 to TRBJ2-7; D ambiguous. V shed 1 base and J shed 2 bases, with 9 bases lying between them. Germline CDR1 is SGHTA and CDR2 is FQGNSA. The CDR3 extends over 14 amino acids. In DNA form, the CDR3 reads TGTGCCAGCAGCTTAGGGGCAGTAGCCTACGAGCAGTACGTC. Amino acids: CASSLGAVAYEQYV.

The V gene is TRBV7-9, the J gene TRBJ2-7; D might be TRBD2 (5 bases). Trimming shortened V by 7 bases and J by 1 base, and 17 bases separated the two germline ends. The V gene's germline CDR1 is SEHNR and CDR2 FQNEAQ (reference sequence). This CDR3 has 15 residues. CDR3 DNA sequence: TGTGCCAGCACTCGTGGAGGTAGGCATTCCTACGAGCAGTACTTC. It yields the protein CASTRGGRHSYEQYF.

V is TRBV28 and J is TRBJ2-2, with TRBD2 identical over 10 bases. Trimming took 1 base from V and 4 from J; bases not matched to a gene: 12. Germline CDR1 reads MDHEN; CDR2 reads SYDVKM. This CDR3 is 19 amino acids long. In nucleotides, the CDR3 is TGTGCCAGCAGTTTATTCCTAGCGGGGGTCCCGGGAGGCACCGGGGAGCTGTTTTTT. Translation: CASSLFLAGVPGGTGELFF.

This chain links TRBV19 with TRBJ1-1; perhaps TRBD1 as D (5 bases). This CDR3 spans 14 amino acids. From germline, CDR1 is LNHDA and CDR2 SQIVND (reference sequence). V lost 2 bases, J lost 5 bases, and 12 bases lay in between. CDR3 region: CASSISRGETEAFF. The CDR3 bases are TGTGCCAGTAGTATATCGAGGGGTGAAACTGAAGCTTTCTTT.

This clonotype was seen repeatedly, ten times or more. V is TRBV7-8 and J is TRBJ2-7; D is uncertain. The V end lost 1 base, the J end lost 4 bases, and 5 bases lay between the germline ends. CDR1 SGHVS and CDR2 FQNEAQ come from the germline V gene. The CDR3 is 12 residues long. CDR3 protein: CASSLEVYEQYV. In nucleotides, the CDR3 is TGTGCCAGCAGCTTAGAAGTGTACGAGCAGTACGTC.

This clonotype was seen a few times. This chain connects TRBV6-2 or TRBV6-3 to TRBJ2-3; tentative D call: TRBD2 (5 bases). Trimming removed 5 bases at V and 0 bases at J, with 21 bases between. This CDR3 has 18 amino acids. Germline lookup yields CDR1 MNHEY and CDR2 SVGEGT. The CDR3 here is CASSTKRAETISTDTQYF. The CDR3 nucleotides are TGTGCCAGCAGTACTAAGAGGGCAGAAACAATTAGCACAGATACGCAGTATTTT.

J is TRBJ1-1 and V is TRBV5-6; 9 nucleotides align to TRBD1. Germline V gives CDR1 SGHDT, CDR2 YYEEEE. The CDR3 is 14 residues long. The V gene end was trimmed by 4 bases and the J gene end by 7 bases; junction bases not matched to a gene: 8. The CDR3 region has the DNA TGTGCCAGCAGCCCGGACAGGGGCGGCATTGAAGCTTTCTTT. As protein: CASSPDRGGIEAFF.

This clonotype occurred a few times. This chain links TRBV14 with TRBJ1-5; D is undetermined. Germline values: CDR1 SGHDN, CDR2 FVKESK. Trimming pared 3 bases from V and 8 bases from J, leaving 8 bases between. The CDR3 is made up of 12 amino acids. This chain's CDR3 is CASSHLREPQHF. CDR3 nucleotide sequence: TGTGCCAGCAGCCACCTAAGGGAGCCCCAGCATTTT.

This clonotype showed up just a few times. The chain has TRBV7-9 and TRBJ2-3; D might be TRBD1 (5 bases). Trimming took 6 bases from V and 4 from J, leaving 17 bases between them. Germline CDR1 is SEHNR and CDR2 is FQNEAQ (reference sequence). The CDR3 consists of 15 residues. CDR3 loop: CASRGAGKDADTQYF. The CDR3 DNA is TGTGCCAGCAGGGGCGCAGGGAAAGACGCAGATACGCAGTATTTT.

This clonotype has just a few counts. The rearrangement uses TRBV24-1 and TRBJ2-7; D not resolved. Germline V gene lookup returns CDR1 KGHDR and CDR2 SFDVKD. This CDR3 has 12 amino acids. Trimming took off 3 bases at V and 9 bases at J, with 11 bases between the two ends. The chain's CDR3 is CATSDGYGWQYF. The CDR3 DNA follows: TGTGCCACCAGTGATGGATACGGTTGGCAGTACTTC.

V and J are TRBV20-1 and TRBJ1-2; no reliable D call. The length of the CDR3 is 13 residues. Looked up from germline, CDR1 is DFQATT and CDR2 is SNEGSKA (reference sequence). The V gene lost 1 base and the J gene lost 7 bases, with 13 bases spanning the gap. CDR3 nucleotide sequence: TGCAGTGCTAGAGGGCCCCTAGTAGGTGGCTACACCTTC. Encoded protein: CSARGPLVGGYTF.

The rearrangement joins TRBV7-6 to TRBJ2-5; 14 nucleotides agree with TRBD2. The CDR3 sequence is 17 residues long. Trimming removed 5 bases from V and 5 bases from J; junction bases left unmatched: 10. CDR1 is SGHVS and CDR2 is FNYEAQ in the germline V gene. CDR3 residues: CASSLGLAGALGETQYF. CDR3 sequence (DNA): TGTGCCAGCAGCCTGGGACTAGCGGGGGCCCTTGGGGAGACCCAGTACTTC.

CDR3 amino acids: CSVGGTQYF. CDR3 DNA sequence: TGCAGCGTTGGGGGGACCCAGTACTTC. V is TRBV29-1 and J is TRBJ2-5; D not resolved. Per germline, CDR1 SQVTM and CDR2 ANQGSEA. The CDR3 is 9 amino acids. V lost 4 bases and J lost 7, with 4 bases in between.

This clonotype was seen many times. The CDR3 region is CASSEARQGLSYTF. Here the CDR3 DNA reads TGCGCCAGCAGTGAAGCCAGACAGGGTTTGAGCTACACCTTC. The chain is built from TRBV10-2 and TRBJ1-2; 7 bases match TRBD1. The CDR3 is 14 residues long. The germline V gene encodes CDR1 WSHSY and CDR2 SAAADI. V lost 3 bases and J lost 9; bases outside the gene matches: 10.